The present entry profiles one T cell receptor beta chain with its context. The antigen is undetermined. Germline-derived CDR1 and CDR2 are SGHNT and YYREEE (reference sequence). V dropped 4 bases and J dropped 8; count of bases not matched to a gene: 16. CDR3 length equals 16 residues. These data are taken from a study of beta chain features in type 1 diabetes. The overall study: The patient and healthy donor groups were comparable for age, gender and cell yields. Study-wide results and limits: At VDJ recombination sites, type 1 diabetes patients had fewer insertions and more deleted nucleotides. Type 1 diabetes patients showed a moderate but significant shortening of TCRB CDR3s in all four CD4+ subsets.

CD4+ cells of the naive, central memory, regulatory and stem cell-like memory types were sorted via CD45RO/CCR7/CD25/CD127/CD95/CD27. Reverse transcription of all isolated RNA meant that expressed TCRB transcripts were sequenced. Sequencing of naive, central memory and regulatory T cell samples gave an average of around 3.6 million reads. Sequencing was performed with immunoSEQ multiplex PCR; in TCRdb, only in-frame clones are kept and a portion is missing. Of about 41,000 clones in the sample, around 63% were seen once. The TCR originated in a man aged 25-45 years with type 1 diabetes. Some clones in this sample may be carry-over from other donors' samples. Sequenced: Tregs from blood. The J gene is TRBJ1-2, the V gene TRBV5-4; 8 nucleotides match TRBD1. CDR3 coding DNA: TGTGCCAGCAGCAACCCCGGGGCAGGGGGCGCAGGAGGCTACACCTTC. Translating it yields CASSNPGAGGAGGYTF.